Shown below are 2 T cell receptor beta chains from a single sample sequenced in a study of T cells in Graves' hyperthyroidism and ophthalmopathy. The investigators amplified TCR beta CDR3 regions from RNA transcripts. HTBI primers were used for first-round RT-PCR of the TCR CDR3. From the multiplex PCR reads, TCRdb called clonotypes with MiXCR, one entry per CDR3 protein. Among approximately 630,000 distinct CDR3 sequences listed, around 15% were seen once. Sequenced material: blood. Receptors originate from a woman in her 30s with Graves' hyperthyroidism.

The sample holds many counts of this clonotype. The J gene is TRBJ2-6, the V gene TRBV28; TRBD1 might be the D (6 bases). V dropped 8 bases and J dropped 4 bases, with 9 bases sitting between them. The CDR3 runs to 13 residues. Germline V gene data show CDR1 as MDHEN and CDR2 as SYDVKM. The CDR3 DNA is TGTGCCAGCGAGGGGGAAGGGGCCAACGTCCTGACTTTC. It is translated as CASEGEGANVLTF.

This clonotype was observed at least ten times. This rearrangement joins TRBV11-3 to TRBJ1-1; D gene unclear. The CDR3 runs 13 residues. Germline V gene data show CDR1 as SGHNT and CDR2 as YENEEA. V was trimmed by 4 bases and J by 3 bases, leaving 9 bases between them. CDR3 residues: CASSWVRDTEAFF. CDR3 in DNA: TGTGCCAGCAGCTGGGTCCGAGACACTGAAGCTTTCTTT.